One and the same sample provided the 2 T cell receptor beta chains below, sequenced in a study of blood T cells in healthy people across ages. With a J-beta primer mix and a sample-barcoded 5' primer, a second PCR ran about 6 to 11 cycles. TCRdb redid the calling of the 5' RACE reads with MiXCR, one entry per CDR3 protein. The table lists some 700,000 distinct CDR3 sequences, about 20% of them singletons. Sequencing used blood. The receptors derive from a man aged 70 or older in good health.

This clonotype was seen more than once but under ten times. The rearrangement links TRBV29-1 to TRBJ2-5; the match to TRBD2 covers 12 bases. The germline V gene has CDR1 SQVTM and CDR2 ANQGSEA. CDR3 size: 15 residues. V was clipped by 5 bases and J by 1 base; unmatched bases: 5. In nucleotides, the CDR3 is TGCAGCGTTATGGGGACTAGCGGGCTCCAAGAGACCCAGTACTTC. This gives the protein CSVMGTSGLQETQYF. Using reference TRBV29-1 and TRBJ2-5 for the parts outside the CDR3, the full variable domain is SAVISQKPSRDICQRGTSLTIQCQVDSQVTMMFWYRQQPGQSLTLIATANQGSEATYESGFVIDKFPISRPNLTFSTLTVSNMSPEDSSIYLCSVMGTSGLQETQYFGPGTRLLVL.

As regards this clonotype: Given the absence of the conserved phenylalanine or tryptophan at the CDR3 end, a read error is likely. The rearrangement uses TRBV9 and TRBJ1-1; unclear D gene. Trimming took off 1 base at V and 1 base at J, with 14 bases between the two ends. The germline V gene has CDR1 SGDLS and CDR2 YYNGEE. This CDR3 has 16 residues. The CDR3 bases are TGTGCCAGCAGCGTAAATCCCCTGAGGGAGAACACTGAAGCTTTCCTT. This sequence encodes CASSVNPLRENTEAFL.